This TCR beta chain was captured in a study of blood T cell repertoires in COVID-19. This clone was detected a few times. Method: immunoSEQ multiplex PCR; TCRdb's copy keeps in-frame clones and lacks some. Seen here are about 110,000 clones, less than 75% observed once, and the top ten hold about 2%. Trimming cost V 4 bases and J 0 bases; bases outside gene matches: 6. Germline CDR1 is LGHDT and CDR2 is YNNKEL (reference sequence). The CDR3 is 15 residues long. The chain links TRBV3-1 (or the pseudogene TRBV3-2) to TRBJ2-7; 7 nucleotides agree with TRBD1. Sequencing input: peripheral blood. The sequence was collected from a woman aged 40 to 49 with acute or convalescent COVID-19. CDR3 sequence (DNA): TGTGCCAGCAGCCGTATTCGACAGGGCTCCTACGAGCAGTACTTC. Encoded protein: CASSRIRQGSYEQYF.